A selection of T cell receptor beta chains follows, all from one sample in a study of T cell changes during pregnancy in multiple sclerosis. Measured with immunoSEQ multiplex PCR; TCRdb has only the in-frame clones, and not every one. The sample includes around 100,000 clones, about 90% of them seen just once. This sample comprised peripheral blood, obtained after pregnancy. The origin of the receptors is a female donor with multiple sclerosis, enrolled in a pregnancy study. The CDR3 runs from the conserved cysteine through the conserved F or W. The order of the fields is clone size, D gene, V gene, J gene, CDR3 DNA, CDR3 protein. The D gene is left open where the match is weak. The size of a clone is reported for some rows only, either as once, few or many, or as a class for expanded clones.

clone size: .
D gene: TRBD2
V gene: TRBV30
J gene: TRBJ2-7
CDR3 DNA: TGTGCCTGGAGTGTTAGCGGGGGGCCCTTGGAGCAGTACTTC
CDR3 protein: CAWSVSGGPLEQYF

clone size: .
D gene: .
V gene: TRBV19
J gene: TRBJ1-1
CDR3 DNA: TGTGCCAGTAGTTCACAGGGCGGAATCAACACTGAAGCTTTCTTT
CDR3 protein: CASSSQGGINTEAFF

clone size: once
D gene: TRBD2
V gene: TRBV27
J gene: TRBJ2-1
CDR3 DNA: TGTGCCAGCAGTACAAGGACTAGCGGGAGCGTCAATGAGCAGTTCTTC
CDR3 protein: CASSTRTSGSVNEQFF

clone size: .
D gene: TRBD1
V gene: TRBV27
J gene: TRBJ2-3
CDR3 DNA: TGTGCCAGCACCGGTTTGGACAGGGCGTTTGATACGCAGTATTTT
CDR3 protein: CASTGLDRAFDTQYF

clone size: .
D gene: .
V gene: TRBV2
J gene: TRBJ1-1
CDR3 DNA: TGTGCCAGCAGGGCTGGGGGGGCTGAAGCTTTCTTT
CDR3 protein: CASRAGGAEAFF

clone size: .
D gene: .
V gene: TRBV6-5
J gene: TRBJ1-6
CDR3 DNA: TGTGCCAGCAGTACCTACAGGTTCGGTAATTCACCCCTCCACTTT
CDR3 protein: CASSTYRFGNSPLHF

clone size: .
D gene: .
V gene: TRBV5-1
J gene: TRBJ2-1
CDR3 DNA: TGCGCCAGCAGCTCAAACCGAGCTACCCGCAATGAGCAGTTCTTC
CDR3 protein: CASSSNRATRNEQFF

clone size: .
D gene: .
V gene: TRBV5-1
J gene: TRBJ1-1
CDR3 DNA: TGCGCCAGCAGCTTGACAGGGAACGCTGAAGCTTTCTTT
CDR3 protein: CASSLTGNAEAFF

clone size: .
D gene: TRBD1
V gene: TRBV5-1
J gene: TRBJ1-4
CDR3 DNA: TGCGCCAGCAGCTTGTACGGGGGACAGGCTAATGAAAAACTGTTTTTT
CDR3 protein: CASSLYGGQANEKLFF

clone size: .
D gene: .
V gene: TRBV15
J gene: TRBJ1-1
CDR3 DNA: TGTGCCACCAGCAGAGAGCGGGGGATGAACACTGAAGCTTTCTTT
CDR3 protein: CATSRERGMNTEAFF

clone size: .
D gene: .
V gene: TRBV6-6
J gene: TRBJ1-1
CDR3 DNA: TGTGCCAGCGGGGGAGCGGGGGTCGCTGAAGCTTTCTTT
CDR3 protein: CASGGAGVAEAFF

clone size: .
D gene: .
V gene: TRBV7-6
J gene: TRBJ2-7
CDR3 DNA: TGTGCCAGCAGCTTAGCGTCTTCCTACGAGCAGTACTTC
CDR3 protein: CASSLASSYEQYF

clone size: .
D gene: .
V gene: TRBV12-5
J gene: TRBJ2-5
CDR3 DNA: TGTGCTAGTGGTTTGGTTCTGCACCGCAGTGGGGCAGGACAAGAGACCCAGTACTTC
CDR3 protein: CASGLVLHRSGAGQETQYF

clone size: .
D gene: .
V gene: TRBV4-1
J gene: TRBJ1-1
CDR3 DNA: TGCGCCAGCAGCCCCGCGGATATAAACACTGAAGCTTTCTTT
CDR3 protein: CASSPADINTEAFF

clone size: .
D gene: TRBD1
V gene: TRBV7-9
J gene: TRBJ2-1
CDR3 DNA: TGTGCCAGCAGCGTCCTCTCCGGGACAGGGAGACACAATGAGCAGTTCTTC
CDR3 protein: CASSVLSGTGRHNEQFF

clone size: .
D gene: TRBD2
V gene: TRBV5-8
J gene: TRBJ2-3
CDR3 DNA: TGTGCCAGCAGGCCGGGACTAGCGTCAGATACGCAGTATTTT
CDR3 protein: CASRPGLASDTQYF

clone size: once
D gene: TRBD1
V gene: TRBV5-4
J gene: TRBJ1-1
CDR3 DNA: TGTGCCAGCAGCTTGCAGGGGGCCATTGAAGCTTTCTTT
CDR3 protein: CASSLQGAIEAFF

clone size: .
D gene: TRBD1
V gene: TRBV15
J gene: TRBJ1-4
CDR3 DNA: TGTGCCACCAGCAGAGCCCGACAGGGGGGTGAAAAACTGTTTTTT
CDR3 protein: CATSRARQGGEKLFF

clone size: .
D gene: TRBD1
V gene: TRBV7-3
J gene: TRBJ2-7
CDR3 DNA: TGTGCCAGCAGCTTCCTAGGGGACAGGGGATTCTACGAGCAGTACTTC
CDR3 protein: CASSFLGDRGFYEQYF

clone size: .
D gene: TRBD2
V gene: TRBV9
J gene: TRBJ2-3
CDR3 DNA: TGTGCCAGCAGTTTGACCGGGACTAGCGGGGGCACGCAGTATTTT
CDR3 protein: CASSLTGTSGGTQYF

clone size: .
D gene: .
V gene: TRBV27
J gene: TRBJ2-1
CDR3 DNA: TGTGCCAGCAGACCAGGGTGGGGGCCTTACAATGAGCAGTTCTTC
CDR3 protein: CASRPGWGPYNEQFF

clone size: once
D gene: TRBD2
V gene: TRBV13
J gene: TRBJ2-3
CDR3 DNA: TGTGCCAGCAGCCCCCTGACTAGCGGTATAGATACGCAGTATTTT
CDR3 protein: CASSPLTSGIDTQYF

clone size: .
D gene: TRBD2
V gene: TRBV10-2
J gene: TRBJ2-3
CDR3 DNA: TGCGCCAGCAAAGGTCCCGGGACTAGCGAGGATACGCAGTATTTT
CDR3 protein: CASKGPGTSEDTQYF

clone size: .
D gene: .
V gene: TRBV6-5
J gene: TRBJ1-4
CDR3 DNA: TGTGCCAGCAGTCGCCATGCACAGATTGAAAAACTGTTTTTT
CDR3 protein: CASSRHAQIEKLFF

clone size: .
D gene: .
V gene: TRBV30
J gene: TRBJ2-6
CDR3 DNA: TGTGCCTGGAGTTCCCACTCTGGGGCCAACGTCCTGACTTTC
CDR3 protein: CAWSSHSGANVLTF

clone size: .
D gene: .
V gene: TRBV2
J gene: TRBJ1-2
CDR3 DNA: TGTGCCAGCATGGGCAGTCACTATGGCTACACCTTC
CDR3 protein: CASMGSHYGYTF

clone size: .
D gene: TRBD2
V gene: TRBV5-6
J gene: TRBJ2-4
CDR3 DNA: TGTGCCAGCAGCCTGGGGGAGGGAAACATTCAGTACTTC
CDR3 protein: CASSLGEGNIQYF

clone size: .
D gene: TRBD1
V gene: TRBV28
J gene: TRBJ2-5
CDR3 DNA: TGTGCCAGCAGTTTACAGGGGGCTCTGGGGACCCAGTACTTC
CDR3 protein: CASSLQGALGTQYF

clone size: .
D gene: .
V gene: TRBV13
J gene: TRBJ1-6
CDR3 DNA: TGTGCCAGCAGCTTAGCCCTTCCCCGGGATTCACCCCTCCACTTT
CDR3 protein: CASSLALPRDSPLHF

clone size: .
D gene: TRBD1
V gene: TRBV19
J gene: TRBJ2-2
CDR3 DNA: TGTGCCAGTAGGGAGGGACAGGGTTCCACCGGGGAGCTGTTTTTT
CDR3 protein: CASREGQGSTGELFF

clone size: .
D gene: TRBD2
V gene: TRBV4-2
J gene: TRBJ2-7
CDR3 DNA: TGTGCCAGCAGCCAAGGACTAGCGGAGACCTACGAGCAGTACTTC
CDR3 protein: CASSQGLAETYEQYF

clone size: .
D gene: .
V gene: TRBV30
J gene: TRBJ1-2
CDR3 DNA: TGTGCCTGGAGTGATTCCCTGGATGGAGGGCTCAGCGCCTTC
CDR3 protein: CAWSDSLDGGLSAF

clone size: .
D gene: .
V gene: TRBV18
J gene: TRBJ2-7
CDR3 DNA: TGTGCCAGCTCACCAGGGCAGCCCTACGAGCAGTACTTC
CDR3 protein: CASSPGQPYEQYF

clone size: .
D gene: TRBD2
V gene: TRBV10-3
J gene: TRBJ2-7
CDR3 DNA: TGTGCCATCAGTATAGCGGGGGGGTACGAGCAGTACTTC
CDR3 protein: CAISIAGGYEQYF

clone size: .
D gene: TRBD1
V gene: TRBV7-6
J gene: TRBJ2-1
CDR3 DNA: TGTGCCAGCAGCCCTAACCGCCTCACAGGGGGCGATTTTTTGCATGAGCAGTTCTTC
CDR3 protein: CASSPNRLTGGDFLHEQFF

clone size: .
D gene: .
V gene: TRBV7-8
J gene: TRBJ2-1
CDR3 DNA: TGTGCCAGCAGCTTAGTTCTGGGCAAAAACAATGAGCAGTTCTTC
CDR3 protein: CASSLVLGKNNEQFF

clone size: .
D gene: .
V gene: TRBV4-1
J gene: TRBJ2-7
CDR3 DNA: TGCGCCAGCAGCCAACCGGGACTTAGGGAAATCGACGAGCAGTACTTC
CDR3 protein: CASSQPGLREIDEQYF

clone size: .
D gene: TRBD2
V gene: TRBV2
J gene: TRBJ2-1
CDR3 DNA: TGTGCCAGCAGTGAAGCGCGCGGGAGTGGTCACAATGAGCAGTTCTTC
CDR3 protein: CASSEARGSGHNEQFF

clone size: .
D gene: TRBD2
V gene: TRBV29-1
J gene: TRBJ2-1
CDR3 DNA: TGCAGCGAAAGCGGGGGGGGAAACAATGAGCAGTTCTTC
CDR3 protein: CSESGGGNNEQFF

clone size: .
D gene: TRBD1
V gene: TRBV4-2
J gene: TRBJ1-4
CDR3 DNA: TGTGCCAGCAGCCCACGGAGAAAAACCGGGACAGGGCCCTTACACCTTAATGAAAAACTGTTTTTT
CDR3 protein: CASSPRRKTGTGPLHLNEKLFF

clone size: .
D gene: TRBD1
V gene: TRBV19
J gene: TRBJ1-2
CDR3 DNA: TGTGCCAGTAGCTGGGGACAGGGGGACGGCTACACCTTC
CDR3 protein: CASSWGQGDGYTF

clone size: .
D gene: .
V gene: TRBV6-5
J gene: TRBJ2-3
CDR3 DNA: TGTGCCAGCAGTACCTTGCCGGGGACAGATACGCAGTATTTT
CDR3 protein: CASSTLPGTDTQYF

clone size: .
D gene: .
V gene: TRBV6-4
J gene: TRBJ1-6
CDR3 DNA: TGTGCCAGCAGTGCCGACACATATTCACCCCTCCACTTT
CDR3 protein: CASSADTYSPLHF

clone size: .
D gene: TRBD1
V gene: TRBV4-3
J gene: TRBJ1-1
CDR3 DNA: TGCGCCAGCAGCCAACGGACAGGGGGTGAAGCTTTCTTT
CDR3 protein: CASSQRTGGEAFF

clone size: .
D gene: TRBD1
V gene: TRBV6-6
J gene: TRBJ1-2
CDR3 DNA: TGTGCCAGCAGAGGACAGGGGCACTATGGCTACACCTTC
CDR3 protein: CASRGQGHYGYTF

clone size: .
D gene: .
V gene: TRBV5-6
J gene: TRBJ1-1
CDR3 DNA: TGTGCCAGCAGCACCTTTCTAGGGGTGGGGACTGAAGCTTTCTTT
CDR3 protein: CASSTFLGVGTEAFF

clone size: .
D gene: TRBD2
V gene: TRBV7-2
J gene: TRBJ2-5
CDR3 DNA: TGTGCCAGCAGCTTACAGGCTAGCGGGGGGTTGGAGACCCAGTACTTC
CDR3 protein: CASSLQASGGLETQYF

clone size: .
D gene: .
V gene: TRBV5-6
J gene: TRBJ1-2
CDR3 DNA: TGTGCCAGCAGCTGGGGCTCCCAGTCCTATGGCTACACCTTC
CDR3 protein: CASSWGSQSYGYTF

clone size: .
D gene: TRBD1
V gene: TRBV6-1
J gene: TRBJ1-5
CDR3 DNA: TGTGCCAGCAGTGACAGGGGGCGGTTCACTAGCAATCAGCCCCAGCATTTT
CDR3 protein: CASSDRGRFTSNQPQHF

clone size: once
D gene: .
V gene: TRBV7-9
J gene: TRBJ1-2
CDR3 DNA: TGTGCCAGCAGCTTAGGGGCTGCCTGGGGCTACACCTTC
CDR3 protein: CASSLGAAWGYTF

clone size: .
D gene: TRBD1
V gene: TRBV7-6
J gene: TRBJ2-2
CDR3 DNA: TGTGCCAGCAGCTCAGCGGGACAGGGGACCGGGGAGCTGTTTTTT
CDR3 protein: CASSSAGQGTGELFF

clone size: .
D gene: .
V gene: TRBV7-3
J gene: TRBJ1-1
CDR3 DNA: TGTGCCAGCAGCAAGGACACGAACACTGAAGCTTTCTTT
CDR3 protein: CASSKDTNTEAFF

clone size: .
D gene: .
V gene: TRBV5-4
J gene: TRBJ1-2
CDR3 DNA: TGTGCCAGCAGCTTGGATTCAGGGAACTATGGCTACACCTTC
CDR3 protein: CASSLDSGNYGYTF

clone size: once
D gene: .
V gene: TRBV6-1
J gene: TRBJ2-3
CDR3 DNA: TGTGCCAGCAGTGAGGAACAGCCTGGGGATACGCAGTATTTT
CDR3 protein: CASSEEQPGDTQYF

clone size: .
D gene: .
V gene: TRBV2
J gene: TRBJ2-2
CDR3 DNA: TGTGCCAGCAGTAGACAGAACACCGGGGAGCTGTTTTTT
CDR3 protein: CASSRQNTGELFF